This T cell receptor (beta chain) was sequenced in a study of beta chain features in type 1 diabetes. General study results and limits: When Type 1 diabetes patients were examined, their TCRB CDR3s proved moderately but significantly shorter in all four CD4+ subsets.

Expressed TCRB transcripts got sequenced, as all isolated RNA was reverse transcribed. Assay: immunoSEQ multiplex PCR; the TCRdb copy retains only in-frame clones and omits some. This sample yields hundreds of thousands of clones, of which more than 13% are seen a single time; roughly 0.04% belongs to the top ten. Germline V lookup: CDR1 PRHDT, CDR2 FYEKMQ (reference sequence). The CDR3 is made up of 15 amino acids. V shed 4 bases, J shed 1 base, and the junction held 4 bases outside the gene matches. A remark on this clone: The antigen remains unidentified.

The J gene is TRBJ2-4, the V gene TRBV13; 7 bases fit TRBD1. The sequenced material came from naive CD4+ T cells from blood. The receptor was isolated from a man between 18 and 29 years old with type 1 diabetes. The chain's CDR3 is CASSSQGVAKNIQYF. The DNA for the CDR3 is TGTGCCAGCAGCTCGCAGGGGGTTGCCAAAAACATTCAGTACTTC. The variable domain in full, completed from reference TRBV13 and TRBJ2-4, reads AAGVIQSPRHLIKEKRETATLKCYPIPRHDTVYWYQQGPGQDPQFLISFYEKMQSDKGSIPDRFSAQQFSDYHSELNMSSLELGDSALYFCASSSQGVAKNIQYFGAGTRLSVL.